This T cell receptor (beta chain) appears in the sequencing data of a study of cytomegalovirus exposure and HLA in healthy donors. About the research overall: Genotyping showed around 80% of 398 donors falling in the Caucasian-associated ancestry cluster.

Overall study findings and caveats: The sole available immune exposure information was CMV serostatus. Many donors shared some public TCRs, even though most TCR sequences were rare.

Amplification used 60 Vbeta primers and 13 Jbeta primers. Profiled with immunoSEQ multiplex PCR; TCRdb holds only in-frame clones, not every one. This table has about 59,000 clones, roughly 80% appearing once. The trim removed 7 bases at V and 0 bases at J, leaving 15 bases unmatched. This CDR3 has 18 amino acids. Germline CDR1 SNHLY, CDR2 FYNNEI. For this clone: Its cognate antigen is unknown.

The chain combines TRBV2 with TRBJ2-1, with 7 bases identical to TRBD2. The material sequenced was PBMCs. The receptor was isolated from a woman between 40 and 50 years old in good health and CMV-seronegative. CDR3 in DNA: TGTGCCAGCACCTCAATGGGGCTAGCGGAGAGCTCCTACAATGAGCAGTTCTTC. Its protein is CASTSMGLAESSYNEQFF.